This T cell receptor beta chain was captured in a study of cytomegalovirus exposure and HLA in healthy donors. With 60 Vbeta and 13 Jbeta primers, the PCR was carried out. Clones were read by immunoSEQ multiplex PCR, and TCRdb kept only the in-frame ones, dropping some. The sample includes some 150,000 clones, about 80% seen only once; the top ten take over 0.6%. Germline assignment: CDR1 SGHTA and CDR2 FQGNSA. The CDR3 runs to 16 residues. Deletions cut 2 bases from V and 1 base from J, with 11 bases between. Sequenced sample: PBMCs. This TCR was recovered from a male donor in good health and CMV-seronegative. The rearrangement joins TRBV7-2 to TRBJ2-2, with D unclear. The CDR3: CASSLWAVENTGELFF. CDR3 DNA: TGTGCCAGCAGCTTATGGGCAGTTGAGAACACCGGGGAGCTGTTTTTT.